A single sample is the source of the 28 T cell receptor beta chains below, sequenced in a study of CD8+ T cells in alopecia areata. The authors extracted RNA and reverse transcribed it into cDNA as the sequencing template. Here immunoSEQ multiplex PCR was the method, and the copy in TCRdb shows in-frame clones only, minus some. Of over 100,000 clones in the sample, around 56% were seen once. The treatment is: oral pan-JAK inhibitor, 5-10 mg twice daily. The sequencing here drew on CD4+ T cells sorted from blood, taken at week 4, from a patient treated with tofacitinib. Source of these receptors: a human donor with alopecia areata.

This clone was counted only a few times. J is TRBJ1-6 and V is TRBV6-1, with a possible D match to TRBD1 (5 bases). The CDR3 totals 17 residues. V was clipped by 2 bases and J by 7 bases, with 18 bases between them. Germline V lookup: CDR1 MNHNS, CDR2 SASEGT. CDR3 protein: CASSELSLWGRNSPLHF. In nucleotides, the CDR3 is TGTGCCAGCAGTGAACTTTCCTTATGGGGGAGGAATTCACCCCTCCACTTT.

This rearrangement joins TRBV29-1 to TRBJ2-1; maybe TRBD2 (7 bases). Germline V gives CDR1 SQVTM, CDR2 ANQGSEA. The V and J ends lost 4 bases and 2 bases respectively, with 9 bases between them. The CDR3 sequence is 13 residues long. The CDR3 bases are TGCAGCGTTGGAGGGGGGGCCTACAATGAGCAGTTCTTC. It is translated as CSVGGGAYNEQFF.

The chain recombines TRBV6-1 with TRBJ1-6; no clear D gene. The CDR3 is made up of 15 amino acids. V lost 4 bases, J lost 7 bases, and 14 bases lay in between. The germline CDR1 and CDR2 sequences are MNHNS and SASEGT. CDR3 sequence (DNA): TGTGCCAGCAGTGGAAGTAGCTCTATAAATTCACCCCTCCACTTT. Translated: CASSGSSSINSPLHF.

This rearrangement joins TRBV2 to TRBJ2-1; D is perhaps TRBD1 (6 bases). Germline-derived CDR1 and CDR2 are SNHLY and FYNNEI. With 7 bases removed from V and 4 bases from J, the gap between germline ends came to 20 bases. The CDR3 is 16 amino acids. The CDR3 coding sequence is TGTGCCAGCAAACAGGGCCATGGCCCCCTGTACAATGAGCAGTTCTTC. Its translation: CASKQGHGPLYNEQFF.

This clone came up a few times. The chain uses TRBV7-9 and TRBJ1-4; 9 nucleotides align to TRBD1. There are 14 residues in the CDR3. V dropped 3 bases and J dropped 8; count of bases not matched to a gene: 4. CDR1 SEHNR and CDR2 FQNEAQ come from the germline V gene (reference sequence). The CDR3 DNA reads TGTGCCAGCAGCTTGGGGACAGGGCACGAAAAACTGTTTTTT. This encodes CASSLGTGHEKLFF.

The chain has TRBV2 and TRBJ1-5; perhaps TRBD1 as D (5 bases). CDR3 length: 13 amino acids. V dropped 7 bases and J dropped 2 bases, with 9 bases sitting between them. Looked up from germline, CDR1 is SNHLY and CDR2 is FYNNEI. In DNA form, the CDR3 reads TGTGCCAGCACCAGGGAAGGCAATCAGCCCCAGCATTTT. This gives the protein CASTREGNQPQHF.

The J gene is TRBJ2-5, the V gene TRBV10-3; the D gene is possibly TRBD2 (5 bases). Trimming removed 6 bases from V and 4 bases from J, with 12 bases in between. This CDR3 is built from 13 residues. Germline V gives CDR1 ENHRY, CDR2 SYGVKD. The CDR3 sequence: CAISGSAGETQYF. The CDR3 DNA sequence: TGTGCCATCAGCGGGTCGGCGGGAGAGACCCAGTACTTC.

V and J are TRBV29-1 and TRBJ2-5; 8 bases match TRBD1. The V gene's germline CDR1 is SQVTM and CDR2 ANQGSEA. V shed 1 base, J shed 5 bases, and the junction held 3 bases outside the gene matches. This CDR3 contains 13 residues. CDR3 coding DNA: TGCAGCGTTGAAGGCAGGGGGCACGAGACCCAGTACTTC. The encoded protein is CSVEGRGHETQYF.

The genes are TRBV5-1 and TRBJ2-7, with D perhaps TRBD2 (5 bases). Germline V lookup: CDR1 SGHRS, CDR2 YFSETQ. This CDR3 has 15 residues. V was clipped by 4 bases and J by 5 bases, with 19 bases between them. CDR3 sequence (DNA): TGCGCCAGCAGCACACTCGCTGGGCGGGTCAACGAGCAGTACTTC. Translating it yields CASSTLAGRVNEQYF.

The genes are TRBV7-2 and TRBJ2-3; D is unresolved. The germline V gene encodes CDR1 SGHTA and CDR2 FQGNSA. The V gene lost 2 bases and the J gene lost 4 bases, with 10 bases spanning the gap. The CDR3 sequence is 14 residues long. The CDR3 is CASSLNLSPDTQYF. CDR3 nucleotides: TGTGCCAGCAGCTTAAACCTCTCCCCAGATACGCAGTATTTT.

The gene calls are TRBV30 and TRBJ1-3; D unclear. Trimming left V 5 bases short and J 2 bases short, with 7 bases between. The germline V gene encodes CDR1 GTSNPN and CDR2 SVGIG (reference sequence). The CDR3 spans 12 residues. CDR3 DNA: TGTGCCTGGGGAGTTGCTGGAAACACCATATATTTT. It is translated as CAWGVAGNTIYF. Complete variable domain (other parts from reference TRBV30 and TRBJ1-3): SQTIHQWPATLVQPVGSPLSLECTVEGTSNPNLYWYRQAAGRGLQLLFYSVGIGQISSEVPQNLSASRPQDRQFILSSKKLLLSDSGFYLCAWGVAGNTIYFGEGSWLTVV.

As DNA, the CDR3 is TGCAGCGTTGCCCCGAGCGGGGCTAGCACAGATACGCAGTATTTT. It translates to CSVAPSGASTDTQYF. The V call is TRBV29-1, the J call TRBJ2-3; 7 bases are shared with TRBD2. The CDR3 spans 15 residues. V lost 4 bases, J lost 0 bases, and 7 bases stayed unmatched. Germline values: CDR1 SQVTM, CDR2 ANQGSEA.

The chain has TRBV29-1 and TRBJ1-1; D call uncertain. The CDR3 extends over 13 amino acids. The germline V and J ends were trimmed by 4 bases and 0 bases, with 9 bases remaining between them. Germline V CDR1 and CDR2: SQVTM, ANQGSEA. CDR3 loop: CSVAPGMNTEAFF. CDR3 in DNA: TGCAGCGTTGCCCCGGGGATGAACACTGAAGCTTTCTTT.

This clone was found a few times. The rearrangement links TRBV29-1 to TRBJ2-6; 8 bases agree with TRBD1. Germline V gene data show CDR1 as SQVTM and CDR2 as ANQGSEA. The CDR3 has 14 residues. Trimming cost V 6 bases and J 4 bases; bases outside gene matches: 5. CDR3 coding DNA: TGCAGCGTAGCAGGGGGCGAAGGGGCCAACGTCCTGACTTTC. Translated, it gives CSVAGGEGANVLTF.

V and J are TRBV30 and TRBJ1-5; the D gene is possibly TRBD1 (5 bases). The CDR3 length is 13 residues. Germline V lookup: CDR1 GTSNPN, CDR2 SVGIG (reference sequence). V lost 0 bases, J lost 7 bases, and 10 bases lay in between. In DNA form, the CDR3 reads TGTGCCTGGAGTGTGAGGGGAGCCCAGCCCCAGCATTTT. It codes for CAWSVRGAQPQHF.

This clone was counted once. This sequence joins TRBV4-1 and TRBJ1-1; D remains ambiguous. CDR3 size: 14 residues. Trimming removed 1 base from V and 2 bases from J, with 8 bases in between. CDR1 is MGHRA, CDR2 YSYEKL, per germline. This chain's CDR3 is CASSQVDSNTEAFF. The CDR3 region has the DNA TGCGCCAGCAGCCAAGTTGATTCCAACACTGAAGCTTTCTTT.

This sequence joins TRBV5-1 and TRBJ2-5, with no clear D. The CDR3 is made up of 12 amino acids. V lost 5 bases, J lost 2 bases, and 7 bases lay in between. Germline V gene sequence: CDR1 SGHRS, CDR2 YFSETQ. The CDR3 coding sequence is TGCGCCAGCAGTTATTATCAAGAGACCCAGTACTTC. It translates to CASSYYQETQYF.

The chain joins TRBV9 to TRBJ2-2; 10 positions match TRBD2. The CDR3 runs to 17 residues. Germline V gives CDR1 SGDLS, CDR2 YYNGEE. The junction had 11 bases not matched to a gene; V was cut back by 3 bases and J by 6 bases. The CDR3 protein is CASSARIAGGSAGELFF. The CDR3 coding sequence is TGTGCCAGCAGCGCAAGAATAGCGGGAGGTTCCGCCGGGGAGCTGTTTTTT. The full variable domain, with the rest looked up from reference TRBV9 and TRBJ2-2, is DSGVTQTPKHLITATGQRVTLRCSPRSGDLSVYWYQQSLDQGLQFLIQYYNGEERAKGNILERFSAQQFPDLHSELNLSSLELGDSALYFCASSARIAGGSAGELFFGEGSRLTVL.

This clone came up a few times. The gene calls are TRBV28 and TRBJ1-5, with D unresolved. Germline V gene data show CDR1 as MDHEN and CDR2 as SYDVKM. CDR3 length: 15 amino acids. Trimming cost V 2 bases and J 2 bases, with 10 bases left between them. The CDR3 coding sequence is TGTGCCAGCAGTTTACGGGCAGACGGCAATCAGCCCCAGCATTTT. It encodes CASSLRADGNQPQHF. The variable domain in full, with the rest retrieved from reference TRBV28 and TRBJ1-5, is DVKVTQSSRYLVKRTGEKVFLECVQDMDHENMFWYRQDPGLGLRLIYFSYDVKMKEKGDIPEGYSVSREKKERFSLILESASTNQTSMYLCASSLRADGNQPQHFGDGTRLSIL.

This clone was recorded a few times. CDR3 amino acids: CASSSQGQDTQYF. CDR3 nucleotides: TGTGCCAGCAGTTCACAGGGGCAAGATACGCAGTATTTT. V usage is TRBV11-2 and J usage is TRBJ2-3; 7 bases are shared with TRBD1. CDR3 size: 13 residues. Germline CDR1 and CDR2: SGHAT and FQNNGV. The trim removed 6 bases at V and 5 bases at J, leaving 5 bases unmatched.

The chain couples TRBV7-2 to TRBJ1-1; 12 positions agree with TRBD1. The CDR3 extends over 17 amino acids. Per the germline V gene, CDR1 is SGHTA and CDR2 is FQGNSA. J lost 5 bases, V lost 1 base, and 8 bases had no gene match. This CDR3 is CASSLGGTGGRRTEAFF. Here the CDR3 DNA reads TGTGCCAGCAGCTTAGGCGGGACAGGGGGCCGGCGTACTGAAGCTTTCTTT.

This chain links TRBV29-1 with TRBJ1-1; D call uncertain. V lost 1 base and J lost 1, with 10 bases in between. Germline V gene lookup returns CDR1 SQVTM and CDR2 ANQGSEA. The CDR3 runs 14 residues. CDR3 DNA sequence: TGCAGCGTTGAAGTCGCGACACCGAACACTGAAGCTTTCTTT. Protein sequence: CSVEVATPNTEAFF.

V and J are TRBV7-9 and TRBJ2-3, with D perhaps TRBD1 or TRBD2 (5 bases each). V was clipped by 2 bases and J by 5 bases, with 20 bases between them. Germline-derived CDR1 and CDR2 are SEHNR and FQNEAQ (reference sequence). This CDR3 contains 17 residues. CDR3 nucleotide sequence: TGTGCCAGCAGCTTAAGGGGACCTATCCCCGGAGGAGATACGCAGTATTTT. It specifies CASSLRGPIPGGDTQYF.

V is TRBV6-5 and J is TRBJ1-1; 9 bases fit TRBD1. V gave up 4 bases and J gave up 8 bases; unmatched junction bases: 5. The CDR3 extends over 13 amino acids. The germline gives CDR1 MNHEY, CDR2 SVGAGI. CDR3 protein: CASSWGQGGEAFF. The CDR3 DNA reads as TGTGCCAGCAGTTGGGGACAGGGTGGCGAAGCTTTCTTT.

This clone has just a few counts. The chain uses TRBV2 and TRBJ1-6, with TRBD1 as a possible D gene (5 bases). Trimming stripped 3 bases from V and 6 bases from J, with 9 bases between. Per the germline V gene, CDR1 is SNHLY and CDR2 is FYNNEI. The CDR3 is 14 amino acids. The CDR3 DNA reads as TGTGCCAGCAGTGAGGGGGTACTTAATTCACCCCTCCACTTT. Residues: CASSEGVLNSPLHF.

In the case of this clone: The sample carries other DNA sequences with the same CDR3. The chain combines TRBV30 with TRBJ2-7; D unresolved. CDR1 is GTSNPN and CDR2 is SVGIG in the germline V gene (reference sequence). CDR3 size: 12 residues. V shed 0 bases and J shed 4 bases, with 7 bases lying between them. The CDR3 nucleotides read TGTGCCTGGAGTGTATCAGGATACGAGCAGTACTTC. The encoded protein is CAWSVSGYEQYF.

This clone was detected only once. The genes are TRBV30 and TRBJ1-4, with D possibly matching TRBD1 (5 bases). Germline CDR1 and CDR2: GTSNPN and SVGIG (reference sequence). CDR3 length: 18 residues. V was trimmed by 3 bases and J by 7 bases, leaving 27 bases between them. DNA of the CDR3: TGTGCCTGGAGAGAACGCAGAAAACCCGGGAGCGGGGCTGAAAAACTGTTTTTT. Amino acid sequence: CAWRERRKPGSGAEKLFF.

The chain joins TRBV30 to TRBJ2-7; no reliable D call. Germline CDR1 reads GTSNPN; CDR2 reads SVGIG (reference sequence). V shed 4 bases and J shed 0 bases, with 7 bases lying between them. The CDR3 has 12 residues. The CDR3 reads CAWTRSSYEQYF. The CDR3 coding sequence is TGTGCCTGGACTAGAAGCTCCTACGAGCAGTACTTC.